This TCR beta chain was observed in a study of OX40 agonist ivuxolimab in advanced cancers. Study-level background: People who had prior anti-PD-1, anti-PD-L1 or anti-CTLA-4 therapy could take part, and about 37% had some.

Cycle 7 day 1, cycle 4 day 1, and baseline were the timepoints at which blood was sampled. Some clones are missing from TCRdb's copy, which holds only in-frame ones; the method was immunoSEQ multiplex PCR. The sample consists of several thousand clones, 70% to 75% of them appearing once. Germline CDR1 is SGHAT and CDR2 is FQNNGV. With V trimmed by 5 bases and J by 5 bases, 7 bases remained unmatched. The CDR3 is 15 amino acids. The material was CD4+ or CD8+ T cells sorted from blood, obtained in a trial of the OX40 agonist ivuxolimab. The rearrangement uses TRBV11-2 and TRBJ2-7, with TRBD2 matching over 12 bases. The sequence derives from an adult with an advanced solid tumor such as melanoma, head and neck, liver or kidney cancer. The CDR3 is CASSVRLAGAHEQYF. The CDR3 DNA reads as TGTGCCAGCAGCGTAAGACTAGCGGGAGCCCACGAGCAGTACTTC.